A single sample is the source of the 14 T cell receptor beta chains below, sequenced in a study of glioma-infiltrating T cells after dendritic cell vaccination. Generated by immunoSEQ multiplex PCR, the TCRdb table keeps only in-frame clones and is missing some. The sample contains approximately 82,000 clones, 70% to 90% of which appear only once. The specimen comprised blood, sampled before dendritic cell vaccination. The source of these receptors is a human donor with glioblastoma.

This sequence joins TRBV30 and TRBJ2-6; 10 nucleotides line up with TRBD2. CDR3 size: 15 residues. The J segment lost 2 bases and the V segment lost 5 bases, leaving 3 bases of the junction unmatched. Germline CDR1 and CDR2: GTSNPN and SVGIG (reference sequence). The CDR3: CAWSSGGPGANVLTF. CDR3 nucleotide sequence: TGTGCCTGGTCTAGCGGGGGACCTGGGGCCAACGTCCTGACTTTC.

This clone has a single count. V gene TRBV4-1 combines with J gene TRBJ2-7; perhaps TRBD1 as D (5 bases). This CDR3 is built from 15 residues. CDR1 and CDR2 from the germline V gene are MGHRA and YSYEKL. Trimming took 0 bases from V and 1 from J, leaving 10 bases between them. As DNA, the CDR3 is TGCGCCAGCAGCCAAGATTACACAGGATCCTACGAGCAGTACTTC. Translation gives CASSQDYTGSYEQYF.

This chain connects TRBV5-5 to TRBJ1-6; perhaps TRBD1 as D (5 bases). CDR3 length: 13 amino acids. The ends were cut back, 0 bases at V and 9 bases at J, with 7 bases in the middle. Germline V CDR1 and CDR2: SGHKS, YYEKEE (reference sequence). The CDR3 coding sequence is TGTGCCAGCAGCTTGGGAAGGGGTTCACCCCTCCACTTT. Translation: CASSLGRGSPLHF.

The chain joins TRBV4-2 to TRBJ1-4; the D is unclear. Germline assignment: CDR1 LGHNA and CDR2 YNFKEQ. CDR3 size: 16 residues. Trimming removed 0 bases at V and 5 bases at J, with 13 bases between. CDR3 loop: CASSQEYGMGNEKLFF. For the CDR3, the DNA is TGTGCCAGCAGCCAAGAGTACGGGATGGGGAATGAAAAACTGTTTTTT.

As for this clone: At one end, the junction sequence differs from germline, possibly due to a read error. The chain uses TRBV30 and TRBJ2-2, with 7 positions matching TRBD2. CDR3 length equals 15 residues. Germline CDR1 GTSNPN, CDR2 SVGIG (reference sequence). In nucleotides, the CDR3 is TGTGCCGGGAGTGCGGGCGGGAGTAGCACCGGGGAGCTGTTTTTT. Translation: CAGSAGGSSTGELFF.

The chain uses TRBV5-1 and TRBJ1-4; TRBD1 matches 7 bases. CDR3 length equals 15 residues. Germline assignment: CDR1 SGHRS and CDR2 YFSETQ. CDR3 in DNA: TGCGCTACCCGACCTCAGGGGGCAACTAATGAAAAACTGTTTTTT. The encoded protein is CATRPQGATNEKLFF.

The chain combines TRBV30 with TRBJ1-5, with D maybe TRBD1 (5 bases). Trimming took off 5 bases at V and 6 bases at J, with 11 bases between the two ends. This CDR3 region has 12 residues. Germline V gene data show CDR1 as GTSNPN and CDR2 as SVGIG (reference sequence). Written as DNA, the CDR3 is TGTGCCTGGGCGCAGGGAGGTCAGCCCCAGCATTTT. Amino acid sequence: CAWAQGGQPQHF. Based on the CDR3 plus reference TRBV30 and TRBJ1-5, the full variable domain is SQTIHQWPATLVQPVGSPLSLECTVEGTSNPNLYWYRQAAGRGLQLLFYSVGIGQISSEVPQNLSASRPQDRQFILSSKKLLLSDSGFYLCAWAQGGQPQHFGDGTRLSIL.

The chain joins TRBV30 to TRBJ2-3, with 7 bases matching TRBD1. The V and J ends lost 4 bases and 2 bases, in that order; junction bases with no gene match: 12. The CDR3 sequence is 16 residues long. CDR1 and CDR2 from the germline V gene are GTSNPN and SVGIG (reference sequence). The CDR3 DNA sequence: TGTGCCTGGACCCCAACAGAGGGACAGCTCACAGATACGCAGTATTTT. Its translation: CAWTPTEGQLTDTQYF. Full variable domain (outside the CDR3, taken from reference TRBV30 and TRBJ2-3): SQTIHQWPATLVQPVGSPLSLECTVEGTSNPNLYWYRQAAGRGLQLLFYSVGIGQISSEVPQNLSASRPQDRQFILSSKKLLLSDSGFYLCAWTPTEGQLTDTQYFGPGTRLTVL.

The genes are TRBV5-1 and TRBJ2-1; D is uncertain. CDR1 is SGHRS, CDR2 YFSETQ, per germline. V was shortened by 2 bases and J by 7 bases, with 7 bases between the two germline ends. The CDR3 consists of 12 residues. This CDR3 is CASSFLENEQFF. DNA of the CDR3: TGCGCCAGCAGCTTTCTAGAGAATGAGCAGTTCTTC.

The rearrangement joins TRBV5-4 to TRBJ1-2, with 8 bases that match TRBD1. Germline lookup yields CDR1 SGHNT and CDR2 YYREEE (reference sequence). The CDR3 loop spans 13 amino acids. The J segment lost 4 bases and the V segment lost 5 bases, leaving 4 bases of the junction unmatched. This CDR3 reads CASRTDRVYGYTF. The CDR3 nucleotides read TGTGCCAGCAGGACGGACAGGGTCTATGGCTACACCTTC.

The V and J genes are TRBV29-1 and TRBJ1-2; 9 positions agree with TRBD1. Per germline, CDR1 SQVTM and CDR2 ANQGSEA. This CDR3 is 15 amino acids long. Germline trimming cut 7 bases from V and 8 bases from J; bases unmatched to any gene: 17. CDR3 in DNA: TGCAGCGCTGCCCTCCCCGCGGACAGGGGTGAGGGCTACACCTTC. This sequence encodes CSAALPADRGEGYTF.

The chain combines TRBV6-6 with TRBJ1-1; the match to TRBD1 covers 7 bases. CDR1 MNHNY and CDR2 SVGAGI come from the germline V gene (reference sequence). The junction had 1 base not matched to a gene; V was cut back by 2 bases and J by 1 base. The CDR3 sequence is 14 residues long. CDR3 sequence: CASSYPGGNTEAFF. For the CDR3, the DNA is TGTGCCAGCAGTTACCCAGGGGGGAACACTGAAGCTTTCTTT.

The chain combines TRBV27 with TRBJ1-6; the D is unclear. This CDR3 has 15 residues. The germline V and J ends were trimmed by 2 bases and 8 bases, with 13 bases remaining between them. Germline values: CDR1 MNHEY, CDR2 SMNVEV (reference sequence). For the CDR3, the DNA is TGTGCCAGCAGTTTAATCACCGGTGGTGATTCACCCCTCCACTTT. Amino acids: CASSLITGGDSPLHF.

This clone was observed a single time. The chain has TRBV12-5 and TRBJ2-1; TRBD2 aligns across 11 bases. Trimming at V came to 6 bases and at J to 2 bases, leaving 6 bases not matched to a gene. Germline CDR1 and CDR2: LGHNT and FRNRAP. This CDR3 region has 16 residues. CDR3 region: CASGTLAGGPYNEQFF. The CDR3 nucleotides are TGTGCTAGTGGAACCCTAGCGGGGGGTCCCTACAATGAGCAGTTCTTC.